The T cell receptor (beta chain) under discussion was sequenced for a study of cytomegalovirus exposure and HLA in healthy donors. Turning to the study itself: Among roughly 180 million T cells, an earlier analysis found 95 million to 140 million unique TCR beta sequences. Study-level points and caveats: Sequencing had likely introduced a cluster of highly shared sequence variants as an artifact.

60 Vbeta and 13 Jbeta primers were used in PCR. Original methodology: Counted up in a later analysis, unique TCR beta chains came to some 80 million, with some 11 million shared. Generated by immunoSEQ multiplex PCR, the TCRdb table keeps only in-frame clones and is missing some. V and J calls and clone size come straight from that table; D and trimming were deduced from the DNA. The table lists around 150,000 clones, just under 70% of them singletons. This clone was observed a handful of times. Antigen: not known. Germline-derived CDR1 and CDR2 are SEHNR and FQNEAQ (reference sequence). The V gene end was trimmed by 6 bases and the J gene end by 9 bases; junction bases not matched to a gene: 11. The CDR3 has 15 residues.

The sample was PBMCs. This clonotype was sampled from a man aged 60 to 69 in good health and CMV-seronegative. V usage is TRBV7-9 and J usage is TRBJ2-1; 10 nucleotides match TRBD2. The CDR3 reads CASRAPTSGVGEQFF. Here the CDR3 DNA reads TGTGCCAGCAGAGCACCTACTAGCGGGGTCGGTGAGCAGTTCTTC. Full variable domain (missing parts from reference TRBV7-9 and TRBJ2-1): DTGVSQNPRHKITKRGQNVTFRCDPISEHNRLYWYRQTLGQGPEFLTYFQNEAQLEKSRLLSDRFSAERPKGSFSTLEIQRTEQGDSAMYLCASRAPTSGVGEQFFGPGTRLTVL.